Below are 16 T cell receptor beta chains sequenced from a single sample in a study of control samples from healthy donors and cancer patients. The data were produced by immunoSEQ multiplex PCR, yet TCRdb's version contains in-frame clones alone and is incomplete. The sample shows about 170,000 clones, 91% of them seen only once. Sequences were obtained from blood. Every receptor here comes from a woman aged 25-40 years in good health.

Written as DNA, the CDR3 is TGTGCCAGCAGTTTACCCCCGCCGACAGGGGGCTATGGCTACACCTTC. Translated: CASSLPPPTGGYGYTF. The rearrangement uses TRBV28 and TRBJ1-2; 9 nucleotides match TRBD1. The CDR3 is 16 amino acids. V was pared by 2 bases and J by 4 bases, with 8 bases of the junction left unmatched. Germline loops: CDR1 MDHEN, CDR2 SYDVKM.

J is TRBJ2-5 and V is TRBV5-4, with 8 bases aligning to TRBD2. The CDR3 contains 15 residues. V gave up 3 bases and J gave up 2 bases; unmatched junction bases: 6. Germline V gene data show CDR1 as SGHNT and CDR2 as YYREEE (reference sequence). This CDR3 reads CASSSTTSGQETQYF. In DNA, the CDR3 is TGTGCCAGCAGCTCTACAACTAGCGGACAAGAGACCCAGTACTTC.

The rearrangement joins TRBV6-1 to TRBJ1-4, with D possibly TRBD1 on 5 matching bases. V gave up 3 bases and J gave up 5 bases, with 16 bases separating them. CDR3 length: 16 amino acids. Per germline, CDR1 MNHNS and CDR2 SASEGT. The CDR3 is CASSDITGPRNEKLFF. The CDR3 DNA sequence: TGTGCCAGCAGTGACATTACGGGACCGCGGAATGAAAAACTGTTTTTT.

The CDR3 region is CASRTDPTGYSGNTIYF. CDR3 nucleotide sequence: TGTGCCAGCAGGACCGACCCGACAGGGTACTCTGGAAACACCATATATTTT. The chain combines TRBV2 with TRBJ1-3; 7 nucleotides agree with TRBD1. This CDR3 has 17 amino acids. Germline-derived CDR1 and CDR2 are SNHLY and FYNNEI. V was clipped by 6 bases and J by 0 bases; unmatched bases: 11.

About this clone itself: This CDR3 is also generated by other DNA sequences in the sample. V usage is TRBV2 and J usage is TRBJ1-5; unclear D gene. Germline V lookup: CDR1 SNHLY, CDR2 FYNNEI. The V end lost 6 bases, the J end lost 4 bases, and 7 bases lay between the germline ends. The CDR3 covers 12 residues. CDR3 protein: CASSGGNQPQHF. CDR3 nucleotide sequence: TGTGCCAGCAGCGGCGGGAATCAGCCCCAGCATTTT.

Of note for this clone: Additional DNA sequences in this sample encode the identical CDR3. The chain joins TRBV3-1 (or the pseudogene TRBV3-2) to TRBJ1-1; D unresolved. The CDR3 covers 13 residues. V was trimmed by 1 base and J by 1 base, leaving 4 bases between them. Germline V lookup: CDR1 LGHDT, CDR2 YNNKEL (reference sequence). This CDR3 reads CASSQGRNTEAFF. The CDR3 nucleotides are TGTGCCAGCAGCCAAGGAAGGAACACTGAAGCTTTCTTT.

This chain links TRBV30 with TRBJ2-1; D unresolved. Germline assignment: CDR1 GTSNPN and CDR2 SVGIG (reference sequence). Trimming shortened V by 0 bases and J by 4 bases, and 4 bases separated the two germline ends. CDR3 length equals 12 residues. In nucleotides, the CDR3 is TGTGCCTGGAGTGTTTCGTACAATGAGCAGTTCTTC. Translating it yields CAWSVSYNEQFF.

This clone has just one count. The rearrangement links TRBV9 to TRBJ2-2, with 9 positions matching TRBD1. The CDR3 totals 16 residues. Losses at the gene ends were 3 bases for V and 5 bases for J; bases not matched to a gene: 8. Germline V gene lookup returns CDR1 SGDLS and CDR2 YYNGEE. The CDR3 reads CASSGRATGGTGELFF. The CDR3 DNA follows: TGTGCCAGCAGCGGGCGGGCGACAGGGGGGACCGGGGAGCTGTTTTTT.

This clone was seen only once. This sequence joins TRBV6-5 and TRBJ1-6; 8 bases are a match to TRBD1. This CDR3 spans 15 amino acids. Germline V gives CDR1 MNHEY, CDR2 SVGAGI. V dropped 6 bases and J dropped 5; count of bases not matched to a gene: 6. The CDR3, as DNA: TGTGCCAGCAGGGGGACACAGGGGGATAATTCACCCCTCCACTTT. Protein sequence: CASRGTQGDNSPLHF.

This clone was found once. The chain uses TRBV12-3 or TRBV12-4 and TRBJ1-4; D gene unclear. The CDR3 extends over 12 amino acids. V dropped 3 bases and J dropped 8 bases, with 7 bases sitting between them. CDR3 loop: CASSFRGEKLFF. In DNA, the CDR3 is TGTGCCAGCAGTTTTCGGGGAGAAAAACTGTTTTTT.

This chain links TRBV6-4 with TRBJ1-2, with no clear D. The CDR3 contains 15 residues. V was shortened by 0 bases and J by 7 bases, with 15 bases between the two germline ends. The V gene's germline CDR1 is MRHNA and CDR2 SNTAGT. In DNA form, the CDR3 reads TGTGCCAGCAGTGACTCGAACCCCGGGAAGTGTGGCTACACCTTC. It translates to CASSDSNPGKCGYTF.

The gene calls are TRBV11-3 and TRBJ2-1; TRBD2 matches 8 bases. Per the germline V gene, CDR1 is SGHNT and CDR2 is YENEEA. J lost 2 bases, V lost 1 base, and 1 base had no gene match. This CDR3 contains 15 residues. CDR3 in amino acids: CASSLGTSPYNEQFF. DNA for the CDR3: TGTGCCAGCAGCTTAGGGACTAGCCCCTACAATGAGCAGTTCTTC.

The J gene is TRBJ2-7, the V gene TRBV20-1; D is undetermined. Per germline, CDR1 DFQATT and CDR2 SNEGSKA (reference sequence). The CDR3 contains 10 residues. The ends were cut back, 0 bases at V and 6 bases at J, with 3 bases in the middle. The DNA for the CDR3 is TGCAGTGCTAGAGATGTCGAGCAGTACTTC. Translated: CSARDVEQYF.

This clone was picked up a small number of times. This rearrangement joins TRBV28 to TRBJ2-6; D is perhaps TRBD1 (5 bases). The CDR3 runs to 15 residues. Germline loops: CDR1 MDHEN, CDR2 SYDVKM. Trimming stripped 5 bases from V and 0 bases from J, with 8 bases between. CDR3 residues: CASSRDSSGANVLTF. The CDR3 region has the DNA TGTGCCAGCAGTCGAGACAGCTCTGGGGCCAACGTCCTGACTTTC.

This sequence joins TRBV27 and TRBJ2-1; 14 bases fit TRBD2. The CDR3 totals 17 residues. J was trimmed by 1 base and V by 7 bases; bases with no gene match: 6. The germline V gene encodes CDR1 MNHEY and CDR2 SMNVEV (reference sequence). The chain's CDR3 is CASTRTSGRLSYNEQFF. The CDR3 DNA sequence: TGTGCCAGCACCCGGACTAGCGGGAGGTTATCCTACAATGAGCAGTTCTTC.

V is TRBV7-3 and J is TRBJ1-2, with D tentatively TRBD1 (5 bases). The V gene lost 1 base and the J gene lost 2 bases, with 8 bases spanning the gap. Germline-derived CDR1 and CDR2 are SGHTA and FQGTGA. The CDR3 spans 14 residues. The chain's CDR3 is CASSLNRLNYGYTF. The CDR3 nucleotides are TGTGCCAGCAGCTTAAACAGGTTGAACTATGGCTACACCTTC.